This record looks at one T cell receptor beta chain sequence and its context. Per the original methods: Amplification of reference gene primers provided the estimated nucleated cell counts. Repertoires were generated with immunoSEQ multiplex PCR, while TCRdb's copy carries only in-frame clones and drops some. From that table come the V and J calls and clone size; the DNA was used to work out D and trimming. The table shows 380,000 or so clones, with around 87% occurring only once. The data belong to a study of blood T cell repertoires in COVID-19. Material: PBMCs or T cells enriched from blood (not recorded which). This receptor was obtained from a man aged 30-40 years who had recovered from COVID-19.

The CDR3 coding sequence is TGTGCCAGCAGCCTAAAAGGGGGCCGATTGGGACTGTTTTTT. Translated, it gives CASSLKGGRLGLFF. This chain links TRBV7-9 with TRBJ1-4; 7 nucleotides agree with TRBD1. Trimming removed 5 bases from V and 13 bases from J; junction bases left unmatched: 13. The length of the CDR3 is 14 residues. Germline V gene sequence: CDR1 SEHNR, CDR2 FQNEAQ (reference sequence).